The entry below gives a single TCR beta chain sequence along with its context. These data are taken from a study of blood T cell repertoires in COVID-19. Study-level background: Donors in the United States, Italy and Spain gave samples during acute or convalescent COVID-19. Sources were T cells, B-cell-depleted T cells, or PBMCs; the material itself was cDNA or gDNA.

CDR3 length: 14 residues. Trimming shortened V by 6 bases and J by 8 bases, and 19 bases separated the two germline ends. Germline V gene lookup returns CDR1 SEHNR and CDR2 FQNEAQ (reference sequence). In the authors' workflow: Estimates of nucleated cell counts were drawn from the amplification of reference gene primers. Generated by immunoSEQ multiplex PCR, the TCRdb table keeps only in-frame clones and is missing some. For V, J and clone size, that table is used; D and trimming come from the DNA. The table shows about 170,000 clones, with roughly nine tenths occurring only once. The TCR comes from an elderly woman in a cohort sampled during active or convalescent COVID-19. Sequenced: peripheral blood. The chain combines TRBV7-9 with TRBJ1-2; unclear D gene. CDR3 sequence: CASSQTRSGLGYTF. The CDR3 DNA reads TGTGCCAGCAGTCAGACCAGGTCGGGGTTGGGCTACACCTTC.